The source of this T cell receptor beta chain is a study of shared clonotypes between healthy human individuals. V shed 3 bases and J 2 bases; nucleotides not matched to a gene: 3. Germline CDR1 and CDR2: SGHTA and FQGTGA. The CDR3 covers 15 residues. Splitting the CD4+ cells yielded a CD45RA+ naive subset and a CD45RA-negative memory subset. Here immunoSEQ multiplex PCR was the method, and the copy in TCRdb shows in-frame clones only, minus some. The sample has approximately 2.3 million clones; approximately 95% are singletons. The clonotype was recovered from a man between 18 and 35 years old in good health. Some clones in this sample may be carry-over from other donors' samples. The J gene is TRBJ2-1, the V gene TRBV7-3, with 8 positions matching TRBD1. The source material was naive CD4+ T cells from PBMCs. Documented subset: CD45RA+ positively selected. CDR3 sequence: CASSFPRGPYNEQFF. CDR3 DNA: TGTGCCAGCAGCTTCCCCAGGGGGCCCTACAATGAGCAGTTCTTC. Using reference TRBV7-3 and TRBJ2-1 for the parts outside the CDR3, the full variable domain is GAGVSQTPSNKVTEKGKYVELRCDPISGHTALYWYRQSLGQGPEFLIYFQGTGAADDSGLPNDRFFAVRPEGSVSTLKIQRTERGDSAVYLCASSFPRGPYNEQFFGPGTRLTVL.